This TCR beta chain was recorded in a study of T cell changes during pregnancy in multiple sclerosis. Sequencing was performed with immunoSEQ multiplex PCR; in TCRdb, only in-frame clones are kept and a portion is missing. This table has tens of thousands of clones, around 92% appearing once. The CDR3 is 14 residues long. With 4 bases removed from V and 9 bases from J, the gap between germline ends came to 19 bases. Germline CDR1 reads SGHAT; CDR2 reads FQNNGV. This TCR derives from a female donor in good health, enrolled as a control in a pregnancy study. V and J are TRBV11-2 and TRBJ2-7; TRBD1 might be the D (5 bases). The specimen comprised peripheral blood, sampled in the third trimester of pregnancy. The CDR3 here is CASSSLRQTWWQYF. The CDR3 nucleotides are TGTGCCAGCAGCTCCCTTAGACAGACTTGGTGGCAGTACTTC.